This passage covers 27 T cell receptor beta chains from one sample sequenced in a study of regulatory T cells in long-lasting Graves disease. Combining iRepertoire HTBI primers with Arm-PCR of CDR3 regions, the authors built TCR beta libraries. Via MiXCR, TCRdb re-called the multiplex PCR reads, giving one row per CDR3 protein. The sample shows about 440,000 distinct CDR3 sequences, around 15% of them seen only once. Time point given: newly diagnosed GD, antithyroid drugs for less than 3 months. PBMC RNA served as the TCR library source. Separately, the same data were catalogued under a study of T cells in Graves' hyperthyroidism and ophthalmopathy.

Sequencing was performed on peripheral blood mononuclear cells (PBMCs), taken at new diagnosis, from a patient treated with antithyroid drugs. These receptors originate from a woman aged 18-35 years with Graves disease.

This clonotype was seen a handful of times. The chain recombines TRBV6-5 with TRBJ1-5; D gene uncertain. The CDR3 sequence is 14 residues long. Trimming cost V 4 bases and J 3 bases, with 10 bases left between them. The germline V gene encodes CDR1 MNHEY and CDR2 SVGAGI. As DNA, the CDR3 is TGTGCCAGCAGTTTATCAGGCGTCAATCAGCCCCAGCATTTT. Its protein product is CASSLSGVNQPQHF.

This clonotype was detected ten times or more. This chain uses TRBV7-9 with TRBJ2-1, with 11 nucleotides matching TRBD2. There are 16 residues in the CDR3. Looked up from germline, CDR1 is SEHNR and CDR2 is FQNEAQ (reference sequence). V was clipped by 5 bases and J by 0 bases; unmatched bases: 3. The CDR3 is CASSPGTSGSYNEQFF. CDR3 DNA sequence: TGTGCCAGCAGCCCAGGGACTAGCGGCTCCTACAATGAGCAGTTCTTC.

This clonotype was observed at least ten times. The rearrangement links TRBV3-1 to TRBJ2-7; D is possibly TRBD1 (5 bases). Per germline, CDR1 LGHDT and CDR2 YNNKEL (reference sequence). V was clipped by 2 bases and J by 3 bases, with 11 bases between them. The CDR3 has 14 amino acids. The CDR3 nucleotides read TGTGCCAGCAGCCAACAGGGCCGGCTCTACGAGCAGTACTTC. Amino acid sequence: CASSQQGRLYEQYF.

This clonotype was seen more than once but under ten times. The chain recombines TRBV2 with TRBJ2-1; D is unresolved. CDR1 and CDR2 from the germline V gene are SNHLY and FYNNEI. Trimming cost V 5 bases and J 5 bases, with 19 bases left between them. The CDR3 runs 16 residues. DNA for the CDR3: TGTGCCAGCAGTCCCCGAAGACCCACTCCGGACAATGAGCAGTTCTTC. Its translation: CASSPRRPTPDNEQFF.

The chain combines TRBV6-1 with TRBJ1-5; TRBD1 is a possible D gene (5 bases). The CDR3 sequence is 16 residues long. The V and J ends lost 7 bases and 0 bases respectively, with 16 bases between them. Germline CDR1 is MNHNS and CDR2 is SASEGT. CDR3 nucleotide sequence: TGTGCCAGCACCCCAGACAGTTATTATAGCAATCAGCCCCAGCATTTT. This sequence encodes CASTPDSYYSNQPQHF.

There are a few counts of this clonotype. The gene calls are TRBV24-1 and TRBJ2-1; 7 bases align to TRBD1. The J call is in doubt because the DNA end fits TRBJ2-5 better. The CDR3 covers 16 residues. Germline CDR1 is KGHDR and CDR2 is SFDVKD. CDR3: CATSDSRQGNKETQYF. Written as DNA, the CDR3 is TGTGCCACCAGTGATTCCCGACAGGGTAACAAGGAGACCCAGTACTTC.

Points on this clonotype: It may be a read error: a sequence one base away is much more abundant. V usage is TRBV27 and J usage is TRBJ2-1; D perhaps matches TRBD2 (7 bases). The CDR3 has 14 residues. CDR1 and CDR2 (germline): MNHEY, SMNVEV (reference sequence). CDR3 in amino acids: CASSKGEGLYEQLF. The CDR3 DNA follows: TGTGCCAGCAGCAAGGGGGAGGGCCTTTATGAGCAGCTCTTC.

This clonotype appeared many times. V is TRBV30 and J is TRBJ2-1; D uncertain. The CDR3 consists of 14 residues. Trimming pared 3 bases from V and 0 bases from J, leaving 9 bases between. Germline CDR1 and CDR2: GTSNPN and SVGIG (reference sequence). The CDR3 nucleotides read TGTGCCTGGAGAACTTCGAGCTCCTACAATGAGCAGTTCTTC. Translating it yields CAWRTSSSYNEQFF.

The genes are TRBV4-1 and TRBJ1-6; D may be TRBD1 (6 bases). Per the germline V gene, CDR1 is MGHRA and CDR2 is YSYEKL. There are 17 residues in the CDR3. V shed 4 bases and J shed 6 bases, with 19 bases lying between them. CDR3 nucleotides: TGCGCCAGCAGCCCCGGCGGGGGCAGTACCCCTAATTCACCCCTCCACTTT. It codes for CASSPGGGSTPNSPLHF.

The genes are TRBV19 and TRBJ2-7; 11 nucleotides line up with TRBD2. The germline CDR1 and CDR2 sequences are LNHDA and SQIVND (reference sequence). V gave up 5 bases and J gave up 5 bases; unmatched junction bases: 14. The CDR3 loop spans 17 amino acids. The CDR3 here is CASSGRSGLAVLDEQYF. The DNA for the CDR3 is TGTGCCAGTAGTGGTCGATCGGGACTAGCGGTTCTCGACGAGCAGTACTTC.

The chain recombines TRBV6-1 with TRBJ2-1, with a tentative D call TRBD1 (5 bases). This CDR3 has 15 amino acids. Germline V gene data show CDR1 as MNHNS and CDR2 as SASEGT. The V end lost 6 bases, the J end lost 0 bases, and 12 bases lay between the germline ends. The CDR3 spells CASRNLDSSYNEQFF. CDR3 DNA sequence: TGTGCCAGCAGAAATCTAGACAGCTCCTACAATGAGCAGTTCTTC.

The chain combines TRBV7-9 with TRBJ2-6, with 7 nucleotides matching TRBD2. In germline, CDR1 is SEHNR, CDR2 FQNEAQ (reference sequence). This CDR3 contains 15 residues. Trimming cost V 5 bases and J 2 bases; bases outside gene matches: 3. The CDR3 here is CASSGGGAGANVLTF. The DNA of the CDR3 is TGTGCCAGCAGCGGGGGGGGGGCTGGGGCCAACGTCCTGACTTTC.

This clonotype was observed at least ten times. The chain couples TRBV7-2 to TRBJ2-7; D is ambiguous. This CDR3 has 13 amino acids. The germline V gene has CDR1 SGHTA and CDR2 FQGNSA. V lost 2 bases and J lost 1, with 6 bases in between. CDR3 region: CASSLSLSYEQYF. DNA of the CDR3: TGTGCCAGCAGCTTAAGTTTATCCTACGAGCAGTACTTC.

This chain's CDR3 is CASKANLAGDFPPYYEQYF. As DNA, the CDR3 is TGTGCCAGCAAAGCTAACCTAGCGGGAGATTTCCCCCCTTACTACGAGCAGTACTTC. The chain couples TRBV2 to TRBJ2-7, with 10 positions matching TRBD2. J was trimmed by 3 bases and V by 7 bases; bases with no gene match: 21. Germline-derived CDR1 and CDR2 are SNHLY and FYNNEI. The CDR3 totals 19 residues.

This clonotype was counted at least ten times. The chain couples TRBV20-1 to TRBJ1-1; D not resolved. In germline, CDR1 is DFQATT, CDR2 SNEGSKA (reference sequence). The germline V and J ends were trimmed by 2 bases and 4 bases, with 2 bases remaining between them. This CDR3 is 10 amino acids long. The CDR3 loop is CSARFTEAFF. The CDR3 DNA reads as TGCAGTGCTAGATTCACTGAAGCTTTCTTT.

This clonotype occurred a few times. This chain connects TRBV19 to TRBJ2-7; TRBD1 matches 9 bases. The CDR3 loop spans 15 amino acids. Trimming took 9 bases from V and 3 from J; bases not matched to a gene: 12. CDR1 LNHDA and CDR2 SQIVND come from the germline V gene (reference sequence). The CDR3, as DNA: TGTGCCAGGCAATCCGGGACAGGGCCTTACTACGAGCAGTACTTC. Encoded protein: CARQSGTGPYYEQYF.

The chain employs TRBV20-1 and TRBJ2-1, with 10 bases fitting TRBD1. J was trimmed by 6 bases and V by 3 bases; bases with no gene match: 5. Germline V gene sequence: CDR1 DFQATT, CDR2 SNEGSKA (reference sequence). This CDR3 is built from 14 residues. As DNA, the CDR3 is TGCAGTGCTAGCCGGGACAGGGGCAGCAATGAGCAGTTCTTC. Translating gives CSASRDRGSNEQFF.

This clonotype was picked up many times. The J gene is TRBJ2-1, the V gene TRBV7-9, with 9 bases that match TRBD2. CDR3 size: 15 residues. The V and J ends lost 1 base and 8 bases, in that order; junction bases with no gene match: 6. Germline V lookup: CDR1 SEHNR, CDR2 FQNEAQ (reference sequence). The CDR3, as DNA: TGTGCCAGCAGCTTAGGCCGGACTAGCGCTTATGAGCAGTTCTTC. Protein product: CASSLGRTSAYEQFF. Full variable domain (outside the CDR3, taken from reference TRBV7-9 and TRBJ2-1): DTGVSQNPRHKITKRGQNVTFRCDPISEHNRLYWYRQTLGQGPEFLTYFQNEAQLEKSRLLSDRFSAERPKGSFSTLEIQRTEQGDSAMYLCASSLGRTSAYEQFFGPGTRLTVL.

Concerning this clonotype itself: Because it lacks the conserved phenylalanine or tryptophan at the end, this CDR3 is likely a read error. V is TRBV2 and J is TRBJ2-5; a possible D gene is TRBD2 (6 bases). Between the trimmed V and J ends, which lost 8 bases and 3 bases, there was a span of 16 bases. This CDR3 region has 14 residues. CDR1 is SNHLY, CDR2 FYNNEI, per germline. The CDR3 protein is CASAWWLAKETQYS. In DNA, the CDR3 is TGTGCCAGCGCCTGGTGGCTAGCGAAAGAGACCCAGTACTCC.

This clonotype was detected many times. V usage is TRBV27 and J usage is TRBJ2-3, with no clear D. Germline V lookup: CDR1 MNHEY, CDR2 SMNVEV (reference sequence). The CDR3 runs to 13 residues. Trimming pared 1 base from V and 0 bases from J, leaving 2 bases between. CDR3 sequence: CASSLFSTDTQYF. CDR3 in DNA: TGTGCCAGCAGTTTATTTAGCACAGATACGCAGTATTTT.

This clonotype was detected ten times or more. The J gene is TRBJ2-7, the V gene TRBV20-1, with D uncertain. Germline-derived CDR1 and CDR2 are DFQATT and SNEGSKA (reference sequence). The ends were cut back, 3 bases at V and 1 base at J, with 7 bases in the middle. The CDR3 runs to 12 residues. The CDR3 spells CSASLGSYEQYF. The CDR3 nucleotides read TGCAGTGCTAGTCTGGGATCCTACGAGCAGTACTTC.

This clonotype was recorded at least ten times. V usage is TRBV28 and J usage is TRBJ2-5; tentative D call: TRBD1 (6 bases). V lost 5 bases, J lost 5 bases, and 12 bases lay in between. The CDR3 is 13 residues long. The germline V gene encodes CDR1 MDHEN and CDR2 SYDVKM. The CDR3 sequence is CASSQGRMETQYF. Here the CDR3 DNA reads TGTGCCAGCAGTCAGGGGCGGATGGAGACCCAGTACTTC.

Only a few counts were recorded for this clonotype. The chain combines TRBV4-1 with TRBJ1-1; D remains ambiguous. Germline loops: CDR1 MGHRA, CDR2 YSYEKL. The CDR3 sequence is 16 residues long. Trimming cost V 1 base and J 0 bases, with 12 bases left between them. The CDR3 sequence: CASSQAVLKLNTEAFF. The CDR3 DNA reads TGCGCCAGCAGCCAAGCTGTCCTTAAATTGAACACTGAAGCTTTCTTT.

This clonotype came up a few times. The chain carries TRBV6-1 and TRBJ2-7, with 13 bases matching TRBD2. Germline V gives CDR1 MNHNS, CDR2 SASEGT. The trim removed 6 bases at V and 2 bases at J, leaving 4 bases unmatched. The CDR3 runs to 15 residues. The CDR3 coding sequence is TGTGCCAGCAGCCACGGACTAGCGGGGGCCTACGAGCAGTACTTC. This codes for CASSHGLAGAYEQYF.

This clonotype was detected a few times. Here the CDR3 DNA reads TGTGCCTGGAGGGCTAGCGGGAGGAGCTACGAGCAGTACTTC. Its protein product is CAWRASGRSYEQYF. The chain joins TRBV30 to TRBJ2-7, with 11 bases fitting TRBD2. The length of the CDR3 is 14 residues. Germline values: CDR1 GTSNPN, CDR2 SVGIG (reference sequence). The V segment lost 3 bases and the J segment 3 bases; nucleotides outside the gene matches: 4.

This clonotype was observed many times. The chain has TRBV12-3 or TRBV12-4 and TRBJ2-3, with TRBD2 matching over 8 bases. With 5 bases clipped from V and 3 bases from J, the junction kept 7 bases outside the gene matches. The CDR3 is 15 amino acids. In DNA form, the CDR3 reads TGTGCCAGCAGTCTAAGCGGGAGCATAACAGATACGCAGTATTTT. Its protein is CASSLSGSITDTQYF.

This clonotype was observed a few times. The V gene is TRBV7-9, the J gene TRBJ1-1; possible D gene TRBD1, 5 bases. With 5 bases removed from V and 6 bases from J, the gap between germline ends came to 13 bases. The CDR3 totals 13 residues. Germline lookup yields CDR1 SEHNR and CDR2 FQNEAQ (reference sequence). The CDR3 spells CASSPSETAEAFF. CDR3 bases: TGTGCCAGCAGCCCTTCCGAGACAGCTGAAGCTTTCTTT.